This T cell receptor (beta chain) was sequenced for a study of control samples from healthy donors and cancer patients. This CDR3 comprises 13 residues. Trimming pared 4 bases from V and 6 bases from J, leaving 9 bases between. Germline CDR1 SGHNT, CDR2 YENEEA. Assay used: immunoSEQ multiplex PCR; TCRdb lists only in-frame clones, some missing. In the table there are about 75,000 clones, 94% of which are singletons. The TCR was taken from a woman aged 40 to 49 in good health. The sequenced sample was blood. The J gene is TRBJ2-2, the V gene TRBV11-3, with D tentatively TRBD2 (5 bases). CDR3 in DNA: TGTGCCAGCAGCTCCCGGGGATCCGGGGAGCTGTTTTTT. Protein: CASSSRGSGELFF.